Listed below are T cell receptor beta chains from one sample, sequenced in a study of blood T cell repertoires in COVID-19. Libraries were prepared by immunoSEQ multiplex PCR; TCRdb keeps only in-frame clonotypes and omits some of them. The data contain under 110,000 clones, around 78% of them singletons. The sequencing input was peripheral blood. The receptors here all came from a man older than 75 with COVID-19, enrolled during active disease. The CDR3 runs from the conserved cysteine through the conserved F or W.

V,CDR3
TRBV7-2,CASSLATVQGWVLEVF
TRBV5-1,CASSLLTGVGTEAFF
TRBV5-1,CASSLGQGESQHF
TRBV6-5,CASSYSTGGSGYTF
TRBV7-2,CASSAPGLGAGQYF
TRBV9,CASSVDMGQGYGELFF
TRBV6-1,CASSELNRGFSSNQPQHF
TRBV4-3,CASSQDLTSGGGDTQYF
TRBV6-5,CASAPGQGSFYEQYF
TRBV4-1,CASSQRGLAEKNIQYF
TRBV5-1,CASSRGFGTDTQYF
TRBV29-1,CSVTGTAYEQYF
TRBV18,CASSSNTGTNEKLFF
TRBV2,CASNLLAGHTDTQYF
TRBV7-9,CASSFQGVEAFF
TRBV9,CASSVGGHNEQFF
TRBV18,CASSPGRGTQYF